The 19 T cell receptor beta chains presented below share a single source sample, sequenced in a study of T-cell memory formation after mild COVID-19. TCRdb fed the 5' RACE reads into MiXCR, producing one record per CDR3 protein. The repertoire has 550,000 to 650,000 distinct CDR3 sequences, approximately 15% of them found once; the top ten carry approximately 8.1%. Sample: PBMCs or a T cell subset sorted from them (not recorded which). The receptor source for this set is an adult woman who had mild COVID-19 (a few samples of this study predate the infection). Cell type and time point are not known.

The V and J genes are TRBV11-2 and TRBJ1-2; D unclear. The germline V gene has CDR1 SGHAT and CDR2 FQNNGV. CDR3 length equals 14 residues. Trimming stripped 0 bases from V and 4 bases from J, with 9 bases between. The CDR3 loop reads CASSLEPSGYGYTF. The CDR3 DNA reads TGTGCCAGCAGCTTAGAGCCTTCAGGCTATGGCTACACCTTC.

This clonotype came up a few times. The V call is TRBV7-6, the J call TRBJ2-3, with D possibly being TRBD2 (7 bases). Germline lookup yields CDR1 SGHVS and CDR2 FNYEAQ. The CDR3 is 12 amino acids. V lost 8 bases and J lost 6, with 12 bases in between. The CDR3 sequence: CASRGAGDTQYF. In DNA, the CDR3 is TGTGCCAGCCGGGGGGCCGGGGATACGCAGTATTTT.

The rearrangement links TRBV6-5 to TRBJ2-3; TRBD1 might be the D (6 bases). CDR3 length: 15 amino acids. The V and J ends lost 4 bases and 6 bases respectively, with 17 bases between them. In germline, CDR1 is MNHEY, CDR2 SVGAGI. The CDR3 DNA reads as TGTGCCAGCAGTTTATCAGGGGCGCGACAGGATACGCAGTATTTT. Amino acid sequence: CASSLSGARQDTQYF.

This clonotype has more than one count but fewer than ten. The junction differs from germline at one of its ends, possibly a read error. The rearrangement uses TRBV5-1 and TRBJ2-1; 9 bases agree with TRBD1. The CDR3 has 11 amino acids. The V gene's germline CDR1 is SGHRS and CDR2 YFSETQ. The CDR3: CASSGDRELWF. The CDR3 DNA reads as TGCGCCAGCAGCGGGGACAGGGAATTATGGTTC.

The rearrangement uses TRBV30 and TRBJ1-1; tentatively, D is TRBD1 (5 bases). Between the trimmed V and J ends, which lost 0 bases and 6 bases, there was a span of 20 bases. In germline, CDR1 is GTSNPN, CDR2 SVGIG (reference sequence). The CDR3 length is 16 residues. The CDR3: CAWSVFLTGPRAEAFF. The CDR3 nucleotides are TGTGCCTGGAGTGTCTTTCTTACAGGTCCAAGGGCTGAAGCTTTCTTT.

This clonotype was observed a few times. The V gene is TRBV18, the J gene TRBJ1-1; the D gene is possibly TRBD1 (5 bases). The ends were cut back, 3 bases at V and 1 base at J, with 18 bases in the middle. In germline, CDR1 is KGHSH, CDR2 LQKENI. This CDR3 has 17 residues. The CDR3 coding sequence is TGTGCCAGCTCACCGGAACTCAGGGCCCAGGGGAACACTGAAGCTTTCTTT. Its translation: CASSPELRAQGNTEAFF.

This clonotype was counted only a few times. The chain links TRBV9 to TRBJ2-2, with 7 bases that match TRBD2. The CDR3 is 15 residues long. Germline lookup yields CDR1 SGDLS and CDR2 YYNGEE. V trimming: 4 bases; J trimming: 6 bases; junction bases outside the gene matches: 9. CDR3 region: CASSSRAGRAGELFF. DNA for the CDR3: TGTGCCAGCAGCTCCAGGGCAGGGAGGGCCGGGGAGCTGTTTTTT.

The sample holds many counts of this clonotype. The rearrangement links TRBV28 to TRBJ2-7, with 7 bases fitting TRBD1. CDR3 length: 15 amino acids. Germline loops: CDR1 MDHEN, CDR2 SYDVKM. Trimming removed 4 bases from V and 0 bases from J; junction bases left unmatched: 6. The chain's CDR3 is CASSSLGTASYEQYF. DNA of the CDR3: TGTGCCAGCAGTTCCCTCGGGACAGCCTCCTACGAGCAGTACTTC.

In this sample, this clonotype turned up a few times. The V gene is TRBV4-3, the J gene TRBJ2-7, with a weak D call TRBD2 (7 bases). The CDR3 totals 15 residues. CDR1 is LGHNA, CDR2 YSLEER, per germline. The V end lost 2 bases, the J end lost 2 bases, and 13 bases lay between the germline ends. In nucleotides, the CDR3 is TGCGCCAGCAGCCAAACAGGGAGCGGGGCCTACGAGCAGTACTTC. It specifies CASSQTGSGAYEQYF.

V usage is TRBV3-1 and J usage is TRBJ2-1; no clear D gene. The length of the CDR3 is 12 residues. CDR1 and CDR2 from the germline V gene are LGHDT and YNNKEL (reference sequence). Trimming took 8 bases from V and 8 from J, leaving 13 bases between them. CDR3 in DNA: TGTGCCAGCTCCGGAGTGACTGATGAGCAGTTCTTC. Its translation is CASSGVTDEQFF.

The chain employs TRBV7-2 and TRBJ2-7; 7 nucleotides match TRBD2. This CDR3 has 15 residues. The ends lost 5 bases at V and 0 bases at J; junction bases unmatched: 7. Germline V gene lookup returns CDR1 SGHTA and CDR2 FQGNSA. The CDR3 loop is CASSGGGSVSYEQYF. Written as DNA, the CDR3 is TGTGCCAGCAGCGGGGGAGGGAGTGTCTCCTACGAGCAGTACTTC.

This clonotype was found a few times. The chain employs TRBV7-9 and TRBJ1-5; tentatively, D is TRBD1 (5 bases). Trimming took off 6 bases at V and 7 bases at J, with 22 bases between the two ends. The CDR3 is 16 amino acids. Germline V gene sequence: CDR1 SEHNR, CDR2 FQNEAQ (reference sequence). CDR3 in DNA: TGTGCCAGCAGTCCCGTCGGGGGGGTACTGGGGCAGCCCCAGCATTTT. Protein sequence: CASSPVGGVLGQPQHF.

The chain employs TRBV7-9 and TRBJ2-7, with D possibly matching TRBD2 (6 bases). V was trimmed by 5 bases and J by 2 bases, leaving 13 bases between them. This CDR3 is built from 14 residues. The germline CDR1 and CDR2 sequences are SEHNR and FQNEAQ (reference sequence). CDR3 bases: TGTGCCAGCAGCCAACCTAGCGCGGCCTACGAGCAGTACTTC. It yields the protein CASSQPSAAYEQYF.

This clonotype has more than one count but fewer than ten. J is TRBJ1-3 and V is TRBV24-1; D gene uncertain. The CDR3 loop spans 14 amino acids. V lost 4 bases and J 9 bases, leaving 15 bases between the germline ends. Germline values: CDR1 KGHDR, CDR2 SFDVKD. CDR3 sequence (DNA): TGTGCCACCAGTGACCCCGTCGGGGAGGGCACCATATATTTT. It yields the protein CATSDPVGEGTIYF.

This sequence joins TRBV5-8 and TRBJ1-6; tentatively, D is TRBD1 (6 bases). Germline loops: CDR1 SGHTS, CDR2 YDEGEE. The CDR3 length is 16 residues. V gave up 0 bases and J gave up 7 bases, with 14 bases separating them. The CDR3 region is CASSLAGGRPNSPLHF. DNA for the CDR3: TGTGCCAGCAGCTTGGCCGGGGGGCGACCAAATTCACCCCTCCACTTT.

This chain links TRBV15 with TRBJ2-4; the D call may be TRBD1 or TRBD2 (5 bases each). Per germline, CDR1 LNHNV and CDR2 YYDKDF (reference sequence). The germline V and J ends were trimmed by 2 bases and 6 bases, with 17 bases remaining between them. The CDR3 is made up of 16 amino acids. The CDR3 spells CATSRLPRGSLNIQYF. DNA for the CDR3: TGTGCCACCAGCAGACTTCCCCGGGGCTCGCTAAACATTCAGTACTTC.

This clonotype was counted only a few times. The genes are TRBV7-9 and TRBJ1-5, with D possibly TRBD1 on 5 matching bases. This CDR3 is 17 amino acids long. The ends were cut back, 1 base at V and 3 bases at J, with 16 bases in the middle. The V gene's germline CDR1 is SEHNR and CDR2 FQNEAQ (reference sequence). For the CDR3, the DNA is TGTGCCAGCAGCTTAGGGTTAGGGGTGCAAAACAATCAGCCCCAGCATTTT. It encodes CASSLGLGVQNNQPQHF.

The CDR3 region is CSATYQKDGYTF. The DNA of the CDR3 is TGCAGTGCCACCTATCAGAAGGATGGCTACACCTTC. The chain uses TRBV20-1 and TRBJ1-2, with D unresolved. The CDR3 spans 12 residues. Germline loops: CDR1 DFQATT, CDR2 SNEGSKA (reference sequence). The V end lost 6 bases, the J end lost 6 bases, and 14 bases lay between the germline ends.

V gene TRBV11-3 combines with J gene TRBJ1-1; the D is unclear. Per germline, CDR1 SGHNT and CDR2 YENEEA. CDR3 length equals 13 residues. Trimming shortened V by 3 bases and J by 1 base, and 6 bases separated the two germline ends. The CDR3 loop reads CASSLYENTEAFF. In DNA form, the CDR3 reads TGTGCCAGCAGCTTGTATGAGAACACTGAAGCTTTCTTT.